This TCR beta chain was recovered during a study of cytomegalovirus exposure and HLA in healthy donors. The PCR made use of 60 Vbeta and 13 Jbeta primers. The method was immunoSEQ multiplex PCR; TCRdb's version includes in-frame clones alone and lacks a portion of them. The data contain 200,000 or so clones, around four fifths of them singletons. The CDR3 loop spans 15 amino acids. J gave up 1 base and V 5 bases, and 6 bases lay outside the gene matches. Germline V CDR1 and CDR2: MNHEY, SMNVEV (reference sequence). Each donor's status was that of a healthy bone marrow donor. Sequencing was performed on PBMCs. The chain combines TRBV27 with TRBJ2-3, with 7 bases lining up with TRBD2. The clonotype originates from a male donor in good health and CMV-seronegative. The CDR3 DNA reads as TGTGCCAGCAGTCTTGGACTAGGCCGCACAGATACGCAGTATTTT. Translation: CASSLGLGRTDTQYF.